A selection of T cell receptor delta chains follows, all from one sample in a study of gamma-delta T cells after stem cell transplantation. TCRdb redid clone calling on the RT-PCR reads using CATT. This sample has roughly 3,000 delta-chain clones; about a sixth occur once, and the top ten carry 14%. The specimen sequenced was gamma-delta T cells. These receptors were taken from a human donor. It is not recorded whose cells these are; they may come from a transplant donor. The CDR3 runs from the conserved cysteine through the conserved F or W. D genes are given only for firm matches. Clone size appears in some rows only: once, few, many, or a class for an expanded clone.

D	V	size	J	CDR3	DNA
TRDD2	TRDV2	-	TRDJ1	CACDPLLPTDGVEEVNNDKLIF	TGTGCCTGTGACCCTCTGCTTCCTACGGATGGAGTAGAGGAGGTAAACAACGATAAACTCATCTTT
TRDD3	TRDV2	-	TRDJ1	CACDTLGDTHTDKLIF	TGTGCCTGTGACACCCTGGGGGATACGCACACCGATAAACTCATCTTT
-	TRDV2	-	TRDJ1	CACDTIGEGAGASKLIF	TGTGCCTGTGACACGATCGGGGAGGGGGCCGGAGCGAGTAAACTCATCTTT
-	TRDV2	medium-sized	TRDJ1	CACDTITANTDKLIF	TGTGCCTGTGACACCATTACTGCGAACACCGATAAACTCATCTTT
TRDD3	TRDV2	-	TRDJ1	CACDTVAGGYEISDKLIF	TGTGCCTGTGACACCGTGGCTGGGGGATACGAGATCTCCGATAAACTCATCTTT
TRDD3	TRDV2	-	TRDJ3	CACDTINLGDTSWDTRQMFF	TGTGCCTGTGACACTATTAATCTGGGGGATACCTCCTGGGACACCCGACAGATGTTTTTC
TRDD3	TRDV2	-	TRDJ1	CACDTVLTGGQTDKLIF	TGTGCCTGTGACACCGTTCTAACTGGGGGACAGACCGATAAACTCATCTTT
TRDD3	TRDV2	medium-sized	TRDJ3	CACDTVTGDTSSWDTRQMFF	TGTGCCTGTGACACCGTAACTGGGGATACGTCCTCCTGGGACACCCGACAGATGTTTTTC
TRDD3	TRDV2	-	TRDJ3	CACDTIPPLGDNSWDTRQMFF	TGTGCCTGTGACACCATCCCGCCACTGGGGGATAACTCCTGGGACACCCGACAGATGTTCTTC
-	TRDV2	-	TRDJ1	CACDTVRGIRGNSDLLIF	TGTGCCTGTGACACCGTTCGAGGGATACGGGGAAATAGTGATTTGCTCATCTTT
TRDD3	TRDV2	-	TRDJ1	CACDTLLGDTRRHTDKLIF	TGTGCCTGTGATACGTTACTGGGGGATACGCGGAGACACACCGATAAACTCATCTTT
TRDD3	TRDV2	-	TRDJ1	CACDGVPSLSGGSITDKLIF	TGTGCCTGTGACGGGGTACCAAGCCTCTCTGGGGGATCTATCACCGATAAACTCATCTTT
-	TRDV2	medium-sized	TRDJ1	CACDTLSPRDSSPDKLIF	TGTGCCTGTGACACCTTATCGCCTCGGGACTCATCCCCCGATAAACTCATCTTT
-	TRDV2	large	TRDJ1	CACDTAARVTEKGDKLIF	TGTGCCTGTGACACCGCGGCAAGGGTCACCGAGAAGGGCGATAAACTCATCTTT
TRDD3	TRDV2	-	TRDJ1	CACDRIPTGDTVYGDTAKLIF	TGTGCCTGTGACAGAATTCCCACGGGGGATACGGTCTACGGGGACACCGCTAAGCTCATCTTT
TRDD3	TRDV2	-	TRDJ3	CACDTVLGDWGTRQMFF	TGTGCCTGTGACACCGTGCTGGGGGACTGGGGCACCCGACAGATGTTTTTC
TRDD3	TRDV2	few	TRDJ1	CACDTVLGDSYTDKLIF	TGTGCCTGTGACACTGTACTGGGGGATTCGTACACCGATAAACTCATCTTT
-	TRDV2	-	TRDJ1	CACDTVSTPDDKLIF	TGTGCCTGTGACACCGTGAGTACACCCGACGATAAACTCATCTTT
TRDD3	TRDV2	few	TRDJ1	CACDSITGGYAGTDKLIF	TGTGCCTGTGACAGTATAACTGGGGGATACGCTGGCACCGATAAACTCATCTTT
TRDD3	TRDV2	-	TRDJ1	CACDLLGDTRSSWGDKLIF	TGTGCCTGTGACCTACTGGGGGATACGCGGTCCTCTTGGGGCGATAAACTCATCTTT
TRDD3	TRDV2	-	TRDJ3	CACGTVLGDISSWDTRQMFF	TGTGCCTGTGGCACCGTACTGGGGGACATCAGCTCCTGGGACACCCGACAGATGTTTTTC
-	TRDV2	few	TRDJ1	CACDTLESWGPLDKLIF	TGTGCCTGTGACACCCTGGAAAGTTGGGGGCCCCTGGATAAACTCATCTTT
TRDD3	TRDV2	-	TRDJ3	CACDTADTMISWDTRQMFF	TGTGCCTGTGACACCGCGGATACGATGATCTCCTGGGACACCCGACAGATGTTTTTC
-	TRDV2	few	TRDJ1	CACDTVLLPGESTDKLIF	TGTGCCTGTGACACCGTTTTACTGCCGGGCGAGTCCACCGATAAACTCATCTTT
TRDD3	TRDV2	few	TRDJ1	CACDTLTGGYALGVNTDKLIF	TGTGCCTGTGACACCCTTACTGGGGGATACGCGCTTGGCGTTAACACCGATAAACTCATCTTT
TRDD3	TRDV2	few	TRDJ1	CACDTLTGGYSLTPQSDKLIF	TGTGCCTGTGACACTCTTACTGGGGGATACTCCTTAACACCACAATCCGATAAACTCATCTTT
-	TRDV2	few	TRDJ1	CACDPLLGADKLIF	TGTGCCTGTGATCCCCTACTGGGAGCCGATAAACTCATCTTT
-	TRDV2	-	TRDJ1	CACDTVGGFRPATDKLIF	TGTGCCTGTGACACCGTCGGGGGGTTCCGACCCGCGACCGATAAACTCATCTTT
TRDD3	TRDV2	-	TRDJ1	CACDDVLGDTGTDKLIF	TGTGCCTGTGATGACGTACTGGGGGATACGGGGACCGATAAACTCATCTTT
TRDD3	TRDV2	few	TRDJ1	CACDGVLGDTNTDKLIF	TGTGCCTGTGACGGCGTACTGGGGGATACGAACACCGATAAACTCATCTTT
-	TRDV2	-	TRDJ1	CACDRLVGGTDKLIF	TGTGCCTGTGACAGACTCGTAGGGGGAACCGATAAACTCATCTTT
TRDD3	TRDV2	-	TRDJ1	CACDTIMGDTDTDKLIF	TGTGCCTGTGACACGATAATGGGGGATACGGACACCGATAAACTCATCTTT
TRDD3	TRDV2	-	TRDJ1	CACDPVLGDTDKLIF	TGTGCCTGTGACCCGGTACTGGGGGATACCGATAAACTCATCTTT
-	TRDV2	medium-sized	TRDJ1	CACDTIGEDKLIF	TGTGCCTGTGACACCATCGGGGAGGATAAACTCATCTTT
TRDD3	TRDV2	-	TRDJ1	CACDPLSPVTGGSHYTDKLIF	TGTGCCTGTGACCCCTTAAGCCCGGTTACTGGGGGATCCCACTACACCGATAAACTCATCTTT
-	TRDV2	-	TRDJ1	CACDSIFLRGGDHNTDKLIF	TGTGCCTGTGACTCGATTTTCCTACGCGGGGGGGACCATAACACCGATAAACTCATCTTT
TRDD3	TRDV2	large	TRDJ3	CACDTILGDTWDTRQMFF	TGTGCCTGTGACACGATACTGGGGGATACCTGGGACACCCGACAGATGTTTTTC
-	TRDV2	-	TRDJ3	CACDTAESGLGSGENSWDTRQMFF	TGTGCCTGTGACACCGCGGAGAGTGGTCTGGGGTCGGGAGAAAACTCCTGGGACACCCGACAGATGTTTTTC
TRDD3	TRDV2	-	TRDJ3	CACDTPSVLGGSQGSSWDTRQMFF	TGTGCCTGTGATACTCCATCAGTACTGGGGGGTTCACAAGGGAGCTCCTGGGACACCCGACAGATGTTTTTC
-	TRDV2	-	TRDJ3	CACDTLGGDDRPSSSWDTRQMFF	TGTGCCTGTGACACTTTGGGAGGGGATGACCGACCTTCTAGCTCCTGGGACACCCGACAGATGTTTTTC
TRDD3	TRDV2	-	TRDJ1	CACDTLNTGVYQKNTDTLIF	TGTGCCTGTGACACCTTAAATACTGGGGTATACCAGAAAAACACCGATACACTCATCTTT
TRDD3	TRDV2	once	TRDJ3	CACDQILGDTHPCDTRPMFF	TGTGCCTGTGACCAGATTCTGGGGGATACGCATCCCTGTGACACCCGACCGATGTTTTTC
TRDD3	TRDV2	medium-sized	TRDJ1	CACDPTTGGYTSYTDKLIF	TGTGCCTGTGACCCGACTACTGGGGGATACACCAGTTACACCGATAAACTCATCTTT
-	TRDV2	-	TRDJ1	CACDTVGDRLTDKLIF	TGTGCCTGTGACACTGTTGGGGACCGCCTAACCGATAAACTCATCTTT
TRDD3	TRDV2	few	TRDJ1	CACDTVTGGHPYTDKLIF	TGTGCCTGTGACACCGTTACTGGGGGACACCCGTACACCGATAAACTCATCTTT
TRDD3	TRDV2	few	TRDJ3	CACDSTGGSFRSWDTRQMFF	TGTGCCTGTGACAGTACTGGGGGATCCTTCCGCTCCTGGGACACCCGACAGATGTTTTTC
TRDD3	TRDV2	medium-sized	TRDJ2	CACDTLLGETQLFF	TGTGCCTGTGACACGTTACTGGGGGAAACACAACTCTTCTTT
-	TRDV2	few	TRDJ1	CACDTLGRHTDKLIF	TGTGCCTGTGACACTTTAGGGCGACACACCGATAAACTCATCTTT
TRDD3	TRDV2	-	TRDJ1	CACDSVLGDTRETRTYTDKLIF	TGTGCCTGTGACTCCGTACTGGGGGATACGCGAGAAACGCGGACGTACACCGATAAACTCATCTTT
-	TRDV2	-	TRDJ3	CACDTAGVHSSWDTRQMFF	TGTGCCTGTGACACCGCCGGGGTTCACAGCTCCTGGGACACCCGACAGATGTTTTTC
TRDD3	TRDV2	few	TRDJ1	CACVGLGDLFSDKPIF	TGTGCCTGTGTCGGACTGGGGGATTTATTCTCCGATAAACCCATCTTT
TRDD3	TRDV2	medium-sized	TRDJ1	CACDTTLLGIRDNTDKLIF	TGTGCCTGTGACACCACTCTCCTGGGGATACGCGATAACACCGATAAACTCATCTTT
TRDD3	TRDV2	few	TRDJ1	CACDTVLGVADKLIF	TGTGCCTGTGACACAGTACTGGGGGTCGCCGATAAACTCATCTTT
TRDD3	TRDV2	few	TRDJ1	CACFPVLGDTSNTDKLIF	TGTGCCTGTTTTCCAGTACTGGGGGATACGTCCAACACCGATAAACTCATCTTT
TRDD3	TRDV2	medium-sized	TRDJ1	CACDTVRTGGLPYTDKLIF	TGTGCCTGTGACACGGTACGTACTGGGGGCTTGCCGTACACCGATAAACTCATCTTT
TRDD3	TRDV2	few	TRDJ1	CACDAVLGEIHTDKLIF	TGTGCCTGTGACGCGGTACTGGGGGAAATTCACACCGATAAACTCATCTTT
TRDD3	TRDV2	-	TRDJ1	CAGGPLGDLTDKLIF	TGTGCCGGTGGGCCCCTGGGGGACCTCACCGATAAACTCATCTTT
-	TRDV2	few	TRDJ1	CACDGVTQADKLIF	TGTGCCTGTGACGGCGTTACGCAGGCCGATAAACTCATCTTT
TRDD3	TRDV2	large	TRDJ1	CACDPLGDNTDKLIF	TGTGCCTGTGATCCTCTGGGGGACAACACCGATAAACTCATCTTT